These 3 T cell receptor beta chains were all obtained from the same sample, sequenced in a study of shared T cell receptors in the human thymus. Sequencing used immunoSEQ multiplex PCR; TCRdb keeps in-frame clones, though not all of them. There are about 660,000 clones in the sample; around 87% occur only once, and over 0.008% lies in the top ten. This sample also appeared in a second study, on human thymus T cells.

Sequencing was carried out using thymocytes. The source of these receptors is a boy under two years old with a congenital heart defect.

V usage is TRBV11-3 and J usage is TRBJ2-7; 8 nucleotides match TRBD1. The ends lost 5 bases at V and 2 bases at J; junction bases unmatched: 8. CDR1 SGHNT and CDR2 YENEEA come from the germline V gene. The CDR3 length is 15 residues. The chain's CDR3 is CASSRGTGVPYEQYF. The CDR3 DNA follows: TGTGCCAGCAGCCGCGGGACAGGCGTTCCCTACGAGCAGTACTTC.

CDR3 sequence reads: CASSLEQGALTEAFF. CDR3 in DNA: TGTGCCAGCAGCTTAGAACAGGGGGCATTGACTGAAGCTTTCTTT. The genes are TRBV9 and TRBJ1-1, with 9 bases identical to TRBD1. CDR3 size: 15 residues. V trimming: 4 bases; J trimming: 5 bases; junction bases outside the gene matches: 9. Germline V CDR1 and CDR2: SGDLS, YYNGEE.

The gene calls are TRBV18 and TRBJ1-2; D unclear. Per the germline V gene, CDR1 is KGHSH and CDR2 is LQKENI. V was shortened by 0 bases and J by 7 bases, with 9 bases between the two germline ends. The CDR3 is 13 amino acids. CDR3 residues: CASSPPSEGGYTF. The CDR3 nucleotides are TGTGCCAGCTCACCACCGTCCGAGGGTGGCTACACCTTC.